The 23 T cell receptor beta chains listed next were all sequenced from one sample in a study of cytomegalovirus exposure and HLA in healthy donors (dated by TCRdb to about 2017). Libraries were built with the immunoSEQ multiplex PCR assay. For the multiplex PCR, a mixture combining 60 forward primers for TCR Vbeta segments and 13 reverse primers for TCR Jbeta segments was used. What TCRdb holds here is the immuneACCESS table cut down to in-frame rearrangements. Part of the clones is not present; checked against another copy, under half of the missing clones reflect an unresolved V gene, and the others are unexplained. The sample table lists 100,000 or so clones, around 75% of them with a count of one. The ten largest clonotypes hold approximately 1.2% of the sample. Sequencing used PBMCs. The source is a man aged 40-49 years in good health and CMV-seronegative.

The rearrangement links TRBV4-3 to TRBJ2-2, with D tentatively TRBD1 (5 bases). The CDR3 length is 15 residues. The V gene's germline CDR1 is LGHNA and CDR2 YSLEER. The V end lost 1 base, the J end lost 0 bases, and 6 bases lay between the germline ends. This CDR3 reads CASSQGTTNTGELFF. Written as DNA, the CDR3 is TGCGCCAGCAGCCAAGGGACAACGAACACCGGGGAGCTGTTTTTT.

The rearrangement links TRBV10-2 to TRBJ2-1; 9 nucleotides match TRBD2. Germline CDR1 reads WSHSY; CDR2 reads SAAADI. The V and J ends lost 2 bases and 12 bases, in that order; junction bases with no gene match: 11. The CDR3 loop spans 15 amino acids. CDR3 sequence: CASSEDRGRANRQFF. The CDR3 nucleotides are TGCGCCAGCAGTGAGGATCGCGGGAGGGCCAATAGGCAGTTCTTC.

V gene TRBV19 combines with J gene TRBJ2-7; 7 bases align to TRBD1. With 6 bases clipped from V and 1 base from J, the junction kept 3 bases outside the gene matches. CDR1 and CDR2 (germline): LNHDA, SQIVND (reference sequence). The CDR3 consists of 13 residues. The CDR3 is CASSGTVSYEQYF. CDR3 DNA: TGTGCCAGTAGCGGGACAGTATCCTACGAGCAGTACTTC.

This clone was observed a few times. The gene calls are TRBV25-1 and TRBJ1-2; possible D gene TRBD1, 6 bases. The CDR3 loop spans 13 amino acids. The germline V and J ends were trimmed by 4 bases and 2 bases, with 8 bases remaining between them. CDR1 and CDR2 (germline): MGHDK, SYGVNS. This chain's CDR3 is CASSGTVNYGYTF. Written as DNA, the CDR3 is TGTGCCAGCAGTGGGACAGTGAACTATGGCTACACCTTC.

CDR3 amino acids: CASVQGGQGYGYTF. Written as DNA, the CDR3 is TGTGCCAGCGTCCAGGGGGGACAGGGGTATGGCTACACCTTC. The chain employs TRBV7-9 and TRBJ1-2; 10 bases agree with TRBD1. The junction had 8 bases not matched to a gene; V was cut back by 8 bases and J by 5 bases. Germline lookup yields CDR1 SEHNR and CDR2 FQNEAQ (reference sequence). CDR3 length: 14 residues.

J is TRBJ1-1 and V is TRBV13; 12 bases align to TRBD1. The CDR3 consists of 16 residues. The V and J ends lost 0 bases and 5 bases, in that order; junction bases with no gene match: 4. From germline, CDR1 is PRHDT and CDR2 FYEKMQ (reference sequence). In DNA, the CDR3 is TGTGCCAGCAGCTTAGGCCTGGGACAGGGGGCAACTGAAGCTTTCTTT. Its protein product is CASSLGLGQGATEAFF.

The chain couples TRBV6-5 to TRBJ2-3; D remains unclear. V was cut by 0 bases and J by 3 bases, with 7 bases left in between. This CDR3 has 14 amino acids. Germline V CDR1 and CDR2: MNHEY, SVGAGI. CDR3 in amino acids: CASSYSKLTDTQYF. The CDR3 nucleotides are TGTGCCAGCAGTTACTCGAAACTTACAGATACGCAGTATTTT.

The chain couples TRBV10-2 to TRBJ1-1, with 7 bases aligning to TRBD1. CDR1 WSHSY and CDR2 SAAADI come from the germline V gene. The length of the CDR3 is 14 residues. Trimming cost V 2 bases and J 7 bases; bases outside gene matches: 7. The CDR3 reads CASSERTGRLEAFF. DNA for the CDR3: TGCGCCAGCAGTGAGCGGACAGGAAGGCTTGAAGCTTTCTTT.

The V call is TRBV6-5, the J call TRBJ2-7, with TRBD2 matching 8 bases. Germline V gene data show CDR1 as MNHEY and CDR2 as SVGAGI. The CDR3 sequence is 14 residues long. Trimming at V came to 5 bases and at J to 2 bases, leaving 5 bases not matched to a gene. CDR3 sequence (DNA): TGTGCCAGCAGTCCAAGACTAGCGCCCTACGAGCAGTACTTC. Translation gives CASSPRLAPYEQYF.

This clone appeared a single time. This chain links TRBV7-6 with TRBJ2-5, with D maybe TRBD1 (6 bases). The CDR3 sequence is 14 residues long. Per the germline V gene, CDR1 is SGHVS and CDR2 is FNYEAQ. V lost 5 bases, J lost 5 bases, and 15 bases lay in between. Here the CDR3 reads CASSPQGRWETQYF. Here the CDR3 DNA reads TGTGCCAGCAGCCCTCAGGGGAGATGGGAGACCCAGTACTTC.

The rearrangement uses TRBV9 and TRBJ2-3; 15 bases map to TRBD2. The V and J ends lost 4 bases and 3 bases, in that order; junction bases with no gene match: 6. This CDR3 is built from 17 residues. Germline-derived CDR1 and CDR2 are SGDLS and YYNGEE. CDR3 in DNA: TGTGCCAGCAGCCTACGGACTAGCGGGGGGGCTACAGATACGCAGTATTTT. Translating gives CASSLRTSGGATDTQYF.

The chain joins TRBV5-4 to TRBJ1-2; no firm D call. Germline V CDR1 and CDR2: SGHNT, YYREEE (reference sequence). The CDR3 has 14 amino acids. V was shortened by 1 base and J by 2 bases, with 9 bases between the two germline ends. CDR3: CASSLSGRNYGYTF. The CDR3 DNA reads TGTGCCAGCAGCTTGTCGGGAAGAAACTATGGCTACACCTTC. Supplemented by reference TRBV5-4 and TRBJ1-2, the full variable domain reads ETGVTQSPTHLIKTRGQQVTLRCSSQSGHNTVSWYQQALGQGPQFIFQYYREEENGRGNFPPRFSGLQFPNYSSELNVNALELDDSALYLCASSLSGRNYGYTFGSGTRLTVV.

V usage is TRBV29-1 and J usage is TRBJ2-4; 12 nucleotides align to TRBD2. The junction had 10 bases not matched to a gene; V was cut back by 7 bases and J by 0 bases. Germline-derived CDR1 and CDR2 are SQVTM and ANQGSEA. The CDR3 consists of 17 residues. For the CDR3, the DNA is TGCAGCGCCAGACTAGCGGGAGAAAATATAGCCAAAAACATTCAGTACTTC. It is translated as CSARLAGENIAKNIQYF.

This chain connects TRBV6-4 to TRBJ1-1; TRBD1 aligns across 7 bases. The germline V gene has CDR1 MRHNA and CDR2 SNTAGT. The CDR3 runs to 15 residues. V shed 7 bases and J 4 bases; nucleotides not matched to a gene: 12. CDR3 in DNA: TGTGCCAGCAAGCCTGACAGGGTAAGAAGCACTGAAGCTTTCTTT. Protein sequence: CASKPDRVRSTEAFF.

The genes are TRBV7-2 and TRBJ1-5, with D possibly TRBD1 on 6 matching bases. Trimming cost V 4 bases and J 10 bases, with 11 bases left between them. The CDR3 covers 12 residues. Germline V gives CDR1 SGHTA, CDR2 FQGNSA. The CDR3 reads CASSSAGTPQHF. The DNA for the CDR3 is TGTGCCAGCAGCTCAGCTGGGACACCCCAGCATTTT.

The V and J genes are TRBV7-9 and TRBJ1-1; TRBD1 matches 9 bases. The CDR3 is 15 amino acids. Germline V lookup: CDR1 SEHNR, CDR2 FQNEAQ (reference sequence). The J segment lost 5 bases and the V segment lost 5 bases, leaving 9 bases of the junction unmatched. Here the CDR3 DNA reads TGTGCCAGCAGCGATCCACAGGGGGCGAGGACTGAAGCTTTCTTT. It yields the protein CASSDPQGARTEAFF.

The table lists this clone with many counts. The chain uses TRBV6-5 and TRBJ2-2; 7 bases fit TRBD1. CDR1 and CDR2 (germline): MNHEY, SVGAGI. Trimming at V came to 5 bases and at J to 7 bases, leaving 7 bases not matched to a gene. CDR3 size: 14 residues. The CDR3 region has the DNA TGTGCCAGCAGTCCCCGACAGGGAATCGGGGAGCTGTTTTTT. Its protein is CASSPRQGIGELFF.

The chain combines TRBV19 with TRBJ1-1; D is unclear. CDR3 length equals 13 residues. Trimming left V 3 bases short and J 10 bases short, with 15 bases between. Germline V lookup: CDR1 LNHDA, CDR2 SQIVND (reference sequence). The CDR3 protein is CASSINPEERAFF. The DNA of the CDR3 is TGTGCCAGTAGTATTAACCCGGAAGAGCGAGCTTTCTTT.

The rearrangement uses TRBV2 and TRBJ1-4; D is unclear. The germline V and J ends were trimmed by 8 bases and 8 bases, with 15 bases remaining between them. This CDR3 has 13 residues. Germline V gives CDR1 SNHLY, CDR2 FYNNEI. Written as DNA, the CDR3 is TGTGCCAGCCGCCGGGAGACAAGGGAAAAACTGTTTTTT. Residues: CASRRETREKLFF.

Turning to this clone: The same CDR3 also results from other DNA sequences found in this sample. This chain joins TRBV7-9 and TRBJ2-5, with TRBD1 as a possible D gene (6 bases). The CDR3 sequence is 15 residues long. V lost 1 base and J 5 bases, leaving 14 bases between the germline ends. Germline V lookup: CDR1 SEHNR, CDR2 FQNEAQ (reference sequence). CDR3 amino acids: CASSLVRGRLETQYF. CDR3 DNA sequence: TGTGCCAGCAGCTTAGTCAGGGGTCGGCTCGAGACCCAGTACTTC.

The gene calls are TRBV7-2 and TRBJ1-4; D remains unclear. Per germline, CDR1 SGHTA and CDR2 FQGNSA. There are 15 residues in the CDR3. V was trimmed by 0 bases and J by 7 bases, leaving 12 bases between them. The CDR3: CASSLAGESGEKLFF. The CDR3 nucleotides are TGTGCCAGCAGCTTAGCCGGAGAGTCTGGTGAAAAACTGTTTTTT.

This clone has only a few counts. CDR3 coding DNA: TGCGCCAGCAGCCAAGGATTCAGGGACAATGAGCAGTTCTTC. Amino acids: CASSQGFRDNEQFF. This chain uses TRBV4-1 with TRBJ2-1; TRBD1 is a possible D gene (5 bases). The CDR3 has 14 amino acids. CDR1 is MGHRA, CDR2 YSYEKL, per germline. V lost 1 base to trimming and J lost 5 bases, with 9 bases between them.

This clone was seen only a few times. This rearrangement joins TRBV30 to TRBJ1-1, with D uncertain. The CDR3 loop spans 11 amino acids. The germline V gene has CDR1 GTSNPN and CDR2 SVGIG (reference sequence). Trimming pared 1 base from V and 8 bases from J, leaving 8 bases between. For the CDR3, the DNA is TGTGCCTGGAGTGGAGCGGCGGAAGCTTTCTTT. Protein product: CAWSGAAEAFF.